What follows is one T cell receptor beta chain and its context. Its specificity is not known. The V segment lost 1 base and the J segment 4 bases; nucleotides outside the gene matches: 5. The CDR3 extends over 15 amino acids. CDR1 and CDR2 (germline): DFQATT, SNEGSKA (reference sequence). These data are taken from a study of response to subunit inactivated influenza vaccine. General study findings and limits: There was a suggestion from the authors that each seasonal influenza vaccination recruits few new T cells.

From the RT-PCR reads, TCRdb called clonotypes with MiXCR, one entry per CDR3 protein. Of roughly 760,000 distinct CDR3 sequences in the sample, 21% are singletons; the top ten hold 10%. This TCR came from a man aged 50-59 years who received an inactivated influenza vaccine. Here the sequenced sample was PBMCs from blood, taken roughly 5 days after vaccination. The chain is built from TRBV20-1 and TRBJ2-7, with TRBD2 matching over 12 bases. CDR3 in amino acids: CSARGTSGDTYEQYF. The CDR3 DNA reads TGCAGTGCTAGAGGGACTAGCGGGGATACGTACGAGCAGTACTTC.